The 29 T cell receptor beta chains reported below all come from one sample, sequenced in a study of cytomegalovirus exposure and HLA in healthy donors. TCRdb keeps only in-frame clones here, not all; method: immunoSEQ multiplex PCR. The sample carries approximately 200,000 clones, approximately 80% recorded once. Sample: PBMCs. All receptors derive from a woman in her twenties or thirties in good health and CMV-seropositive.

This chain links TRBV6-6 with TRBJ2-7, with D possibly TRBD2 on 6 matching bases. From germline, CDR1 is MNHNY and CDR2 SVGAGI (reference sequence). Trimming shortened V by 7 bases and J by 2 bases, and 15 bases separated the two germline ends. The CDR3 contains 14 residues. The DNA of the CDR3 is TGTGCCAGCACAGGTGGAGGGTTGACCTACGAGCAGTACTTC. The encoded protein is CASTGGGLTYEQYF.

This rearrangement joins TRBV10-3 to TRBJ2-3; D might be TRBD1 (7 bases). Germline loops: CDR1 ENHRY, CDR2 SYGVKD. V was trimmed by 4 bases and J by 4 bases, leaving 12 bases between them. The CDR3 consists of 14 residues. The CDR3 spells CAISGTGEADTQYF. CDR3 in DNA: TGTGCCATCAGTGGAACAGGGGAGGCAGATACGCAGTATTTT.

J is TRBJ1-4 and V is TRBV6-5; possibly TRBD1 for D (6 bases). Germline values: CDR1 MNHEY, CDR2 SVGAGI. The V gene lost 5 bases and the J gene lost 15 bases, with 19 bases spanning the gap. The CDR3 has 13 residues. The CDR3 coding sequence is TGTGCCAGCAGTAAGAATGCGGGGGGACACATGTTTTTT. As protein: CASSKNAGGHMFF.

A few counts support this clone. The chain joins TRBV27 to TRBJ2-1; 11 bases are a match to TRBD1. The length of the CDR3 is 21 residues. The trim removed 4 bases at V and 2 bases at J, leaving 19 bases unmatched. Germline values: CDR1 MNHEY, CDR2 SMNVEV (reference sequence). The CDR3 nucleotides are TGTGCCAGCAGTTCCCATGGACAGGGGGCTACTAGCGGGTCGACCTACAATGAGCAGTTCTTC. It translates to CASSSHGQGATSGSTYNEQFF.

The rearrangement uses TRBV4-2 and TRBJ1-2, with 7 bases that match TRBD1. The germline V gene encodes CDR1 LGHNA and CDR2 YNFKEQ. The CDR3 is made up of 13 amino acids. V lost 1 base to trimming and J lost 7 bases; unmatched junction nucleotides: 3. The CDR3 loop reads CASSQGGQTGYTF. As DNA, the CDR3 is TGTGCCAGCAGCCAAGGGGGACAGACTGGCTACACCTTC.

V and J are TRBV10-1 and TRBJ1-2; D unresolved. CDR3 length: 13 amino acids. Germline CDR1 and CDR2: WNHNN and SYGVQD (reference sequence). With 1 base removed from V and 7 bases from J, the gap between germline ends came to 10 bases. CDR3 sequence (DNA): TGCGCCAGCAGTGAGTACGGGGAAGTTGGCTACACCTTC. Translation gives CASSEYGEVGYTF.

V usage is TRBV19 and J usage is TRBJ2-1, with 9 bases fitting TRBD2. Germline V CDR1 and CDR2: LNHDA, SQIVND (reference sequence). Trimming at V came to 4 bases and at J to 2 bases, leaving 3 bases not matched to a gene. The CDR3 has 15 residues. The CDR3: CASSTAGGPYNEQFF. The CDR3 nucleotides are TGTGCCAGTAGTACTGCGGGAGGGCCCTACAATGAGCAGTTCTTC.

The V gene is TRBV2, the J gene TRBJ2-7; 11 nucleotides agree with TRBD2. Trimming at V came to 5 bases and at J to 7 bases, leaving 16 bases not matched to a gene. Per germline, CDR1 SNHLY and CDR2 FYNNEI. The CDR3 covers 17 residues. The CDR3 spells CASSPLAGGPTEGEQYF. The CDR3 DNA reads as TGTGCCAGCAGTCCCCTAGCGGGAGGCCCCACAGAGGGGGAGCAGTACTTC.

The chain is built from TRBV5-6 and TRBJ2-1, with 9 bases that match TRBD2. CDR3 size: 14 residues. Per germline, CDR1 SGHDT and CDR2 YYEEEE. The J segment lost 6 bases and the V segment lost 5 bases, leaving 6 bases of the junction unmatched. CDR3 sequence (DNA): TGTGCCAGCAGAAGGACTAGCGCCTTCAATGAGCAGTTCTTC. This sequence encodes CASRRTSAFNEQFF.

This clone was observed a few times. The rearrangement joins TRBV29-1 to TRBJ1-5; 7 positions match TRBD1. With V trimmed by 6 bases and J by 7 bases, 9 bases remained unmatched. The CDR3 consists of 13 residues. The V gene's germline CDR1 is SQVTM and CDR2 ANQGSEA. The CDR3 DNA follows: TGCAGCGTGGGAACAGGGGTTCAGCAGCCCCAGCATTTT. Translated: CSVGTGVQQPQHF.

The genes are TRBV6-5 and TRBJ2-7, with TRBD2 identical over 7 bases. V lost 6 bases, J lost 3 bases, and 11 bases stayed unmatched. The CDR3 has 15 amino acids. The germline CDR1 and CDR2 sequences are MNHEY and SVGAGI. DNA of the CDR3: TGTGCCAGCAGAGCTGGTGGCGGGAGTTTCTACGAGCAGTACTTC. Translating it yields CASRAGGGSFYEQYF.

This clone was seen a handful of times. The rearrangement joins TRBV11-2 to TRBJ2-5; perhaps TRBD1 as D (5 bases). The germline V gene has CDR1 SGHAT and CDR2 FQNNGV. The length of the CDR3 is 13 residues. The V gene lost 5 bases and the J gene lost 0 bases, with 7 bases spanning the gap. The CDR3 sequence: CASSQDNQETQYF. In DNA, the CDR3 is TGTGCCAGCAGCCAGGACAACCAAGAGACCCAGTACTTC.

CDR3 sequence (DNA): TGTGCCACCCTCTACGAGCAGTACTTC. Translation gives CATLYEQYF. This chain joins TRBV21-1 and TRBJ2-7; TRBD2 reflects the table's D call only, with no check against the DNA. TRBV21-1 is a pseudogene. The CDR3 extends over 9 amino acids.

This chain connects TRBV27 to TRBJ1-2; 7 bases align to TRBD1. The V gene end was trimmed by 6 bases and the J gene end by 7 bases; junction bases not matched to a gene: 8. The CDR3 is made up of 13 amino acids. Germline lookup yields CDR1 MNHEY and CDR2 SMNVEV (reference sequence). This CDR3 is CASSLTGVSGYTF. CDR3 DNA sequence: TGTGCCAGCAGCCTTACAGGGGTCTCTGGCTACACCTTC.

This clone was picked up one time. The rearrangement uses TRBV6-6 and TRBJ1-5; D gene unclear. The germline CDR1 and CDR2 sequences are MNHNY and SVGAGI (reference sequence). V dropped 2 bases and J dropped 7 bases, with 6 bases sitting between them. The CDR3 totals 12 residues. The CDR3 coding sequence is TGTGCCAGCAGTTACGGACTACAGCCCCAGCATTTT. Translating gives CASSYGLQPQHF.

The gene calls are TRBV5-1 and TRBJ1-5; possible D gene TRBD1, 5 bases. Trimming took off 3 bases at V and 4 bases at J, with 11 bases between the two ends. The CDR3 loop spans 14 amino acids. Germline CDR1 reads SGHRS; CDR2 reads YFSETQ. In DNA, the CDR3 is TGCGCCAGCAGCTCTCAGGGCGGTAATCAGCCCCAGCATTTT. Its protein product is CASSSQGGNQPQHF.

The chain combines TRBV2 with TRBJ2-3; 16 bases line up with TRBD2. There are 19 residues in the CDR3. The germline V gene encodes CDR1 SNHLY and CDR2 FYNNEI. J was trimmed by 0 bases and V by 7 bases; bases with no gene match: 10. The CDR3 loop is CASNPPGLAGGRSTDTQYF. The CDR3 nucleotides are TGTGCCAGCAACCCACCGGGACTAGCGGGAGGGAGGAGCACAGATACGCAGTATTTT.

The V and J genes are TRBV10-3 and TRBJ1-1, with D perhaps matching TRBD1 (5 bases). CDR1 is ENHRY and CDR2 is SYGVKD in the germline V gene. Trimming pared 6 bases from V and 0 bases from J, leaving 8 bases between. This CDR3 contains 13 residues. CDR3 region: CAIRETVNTEAFF. CDR3 in DNA: TGTGCCATCAGGGAGACAGTGAACACTGAAGCTTTCTTT.

The V gene is TRBV2, the J gene TRBJ2-5; tentatively, D is TRBD1 (5 bases). The V end was cut by 6 bases, the J end by 7 bases, with 12 bases between. CDR1 is SNHLY, CDR2 FYNNEI, per germline. This CDR3 has 12 amino acids. CDR3 bases: TGTGCCAGCAGCAGGGAATTGGCGACCCAGTACTTC. Protein product: CASSRELATQYF.

CDR3: CASSKDRDRAHNEQFF. CDR3 bases: TGTGCCAGCAGCAAAGACCGGGACAGGGCCCACAATGAGCAGTTCTTC. V is TRBV11-2 and J is TRBJ2-1; 9 bases align to TRBD1. This CDR3 is built from 16 residues. The germline gives CDR1 SGHAT, CDR2 FQNNGV. V lost 5 bases and J lost 5; bases outside the gene matches: 10.

The V call is TRBV29-1, the J call TRBJ2-1; TRBD2 aligns across 7 bases. Trimming removed 1 base from V and 8 bases from J; junction bases left unmatched: 5. The length of the CDR3 is 13 residues. Germline lookup yields CDR1 SQVTM and CDR2 ANQGSEA. The CDR3 region is CSVEGVAGDEQFF. The CDR3 DNA reads TGCAGCGTTGAAGGGGTAGCGGGCGATGAGCAGTTCTTC.

The chain links TRBV19 to TRBJ2-5, with 10 nucleotides matching TRBD2. Germline V CDR1 and CDR2: LNHDA, SQIVND (reference sequence). The V segment lost 2 bases and the J segment 4 bases; nucleotides outside the gene matches: 1. The CDR3 runs 14 residues. CDR3 residues: CASSISSGRETQYF. CDR3 coding DNA: TGTGCCAGTAGTATATCTAGCGGGAGAGAGACCCAGTACTTC.

The J gene is TRBJ2-1, the V gene TRBV5-4, with 11 bases identical to TRBD2. Per the germline V gene, CDR1 is SGHNT and CDR2 is YYREEE (reference sequence). This CDR3 has 16 amino acids. J was trimmed by 4 bases and V by 1 base; bases with no gene match: 4. As DNA, the CDR3 is TGTGCCAGCAGCTTGACGACTAGCGGGATTTACAATGAGCAGTTCTTC. Translated, it gives CASSLTTSGIYNEQFF.

V is TRBV29-1 and J is TRBJ1-4, with D unclear. The V end was cut by 7 bases, the J end by 7 bases, with 10 bases between. The CDR3 has 11 amino acids. CDR1 is SQVTM and CDR2 is ANQGSEA in the germline V gene. CDR3: CSGSHGEKLFF. The CDR3 region has the DNA TGCAGCGGTAGCCATGGTGAAAAACTGTTTTTT.

This chain joins TRBV29-1 and TRBJ1-3; a weak D match, TRBD1 (6 bases). The V gene lost 4 bases and the J gene lost 4 bases, with 11 bases spanning the gap. Per germline, CDR1 SQVTM and CDR2 ANQGSEA. The CDR3 runs to 13 residues. The CDR3 nucleotides read TGCAGCGTTGGGACAGCCTGGGGAAACACCATATATTTT. Translated, it gives CSVGTAWGNTIYF.

This clone was counted a few times. V gene TRBV4-2 combines with J gene TRBJ1-2; TRBD1 matches 10 bases. With 3 bases clipped from V and 12 bases from J, the junction kept 13 bases outside the gene matches. Germline V CDR1 and CDR2: LGHNA, YNFKEQ. The CDR3 runs to 15 residues. The CDR3 loop is CASSQNTGQGSVDTF. DNA for the CDR3: TGTGCCAGCAGCCAGAATACGGGACAGGGGTCAGTCGACACCTTC.

J is TRBJ2-3 and V is TRBV6-1; tentatively, D is TRBD2 (5 bases). V dropped 6 bases and J dropped 4 bases, with 11 bases sitting between them. Germline V gives CDR1 MNHNS, CDR2 SASEGT. The CDR3 extends over 13 amino acids. In nucleotides, the CDR3 is TGTGCCAGCAGAACTAGTCTGGCAGATACGCAGTATTTT. It is translated as CASRTSLADTQYF.

The gene calls are TRBV10-2 and TRBJ2-1, with a tentative D call TRBD1 (7 bases). Per the germline V gene, CDR1 is WSHSY and CDR2 is SAAADI. Trimming stripped 6 bases from V and 10 bases from J, with 16 bases between. The CDR3 contains 13 residues. The CDR3 sequence is CASRAFQGGEQFF. The CDR3 DNA is TGCGCCAGCAGGGCCTTTCAGGGGGGCGAGCAGTTCTTC.

This chain connects TRBV29-1 to TRBJ2-1; 9 nucleotides match TRBD1. The CDR3 has 15 residues. Germline V gives CDR1 SQVTM, CDR2 ANQGSEA. The ends lost 6 bases at V and 5 bases at J; junction bases unmatched: 11. The CDR3 loop is CSVYSSGQGNNEQFF. Written as DNA, the CDR3 is TGCAGCGTGTACTCTTCGGGACAGGGCAACAATGAGCAGTTCTTC.